This TCR beta chain was retrieved from a study of control samples from healthy donors and cancer patients. The table came from immunoSEQ multiplex PCR; TCRdb's copy has only in-frame clones and leaves some out. This sample has approximately 100,000 clones, with 80% to 95% found just once. Trimming took off 3 bases at V and 0 bases at J, with 14 bases between the two ends. Germline V gene lookup returns CDR1 LNHDA and CDR2 SQIVND (reference sequence). The length of the CDR3 is 16 residues. V and J are TRBV19 and TRBJ1-1, with D perhaps matching TRBD1 (5 bases). This TCR came from a human donor in good health. The donor label of this sample is uncertain. The sequenced sample consisted of blood. Here the CDR3 reads CASSMAAGQMNTEAFF. In nucleotides, the CDR3 is TGTGCCAGTAGTATGGCGGCAGGGCAAATGAACACTGAAGCTTTCTTT.